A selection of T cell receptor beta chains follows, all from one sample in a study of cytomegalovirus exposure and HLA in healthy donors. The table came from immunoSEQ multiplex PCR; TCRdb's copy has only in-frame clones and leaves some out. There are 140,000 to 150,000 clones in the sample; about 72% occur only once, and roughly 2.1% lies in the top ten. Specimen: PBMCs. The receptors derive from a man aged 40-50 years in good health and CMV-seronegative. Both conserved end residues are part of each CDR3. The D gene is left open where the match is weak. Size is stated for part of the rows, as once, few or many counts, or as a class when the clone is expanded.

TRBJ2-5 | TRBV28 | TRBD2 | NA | CASSFTTSGFEETQYF | TGTGCCAGCAGTTTTACAACTAGCGGATTTGAAGAGACCCAGTACTTC
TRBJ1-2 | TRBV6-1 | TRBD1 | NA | CASSEAGTGGYGYTF | TGTGCCAGCAGTGAAGCCGGGACAGGGGGATATGGCTACACCTTC
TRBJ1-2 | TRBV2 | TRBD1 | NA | CASKGTGTGVYGYTF | TGTGCCAGCAAAGGTACCGGGACAGGGGTCTATGGCTACACCTTC
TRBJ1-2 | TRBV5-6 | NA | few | CASSLVGDRLDGGYPF | TGTGCCAGCAGCTTGGTCGGGGATCGCCTTGACGGTGGCTACCCCTTC
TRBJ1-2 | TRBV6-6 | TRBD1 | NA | CASSFGQGAAGYTF | TGTGCCAGCAGTTTCGGGCAGGGGGCAGCTGGCTACACCTTC
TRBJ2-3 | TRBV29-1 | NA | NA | CSIVLDTQYF | TGCAGCATTGTTCTTGATACGCAGTATTTT
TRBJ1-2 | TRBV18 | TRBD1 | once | CASSLRQGGDHGYTF | TGTGCCAGCTCACTTCGACAGGGGGGAGATCATGGCTACACCTTC
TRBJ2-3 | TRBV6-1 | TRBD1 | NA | CASSEATGGPTDTQYF | TGTGCCAGCAGTGAAGCGACAGGGGGTCCCACAGATACGCAGTATTTT
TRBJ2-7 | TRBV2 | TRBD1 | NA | CASTKTGGNYEQYF | TGTGCCAGCACAAAGACAGGGGGGAACTACGAGCAGTACTTC
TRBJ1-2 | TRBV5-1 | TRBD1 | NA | CASSLAWTGRGYTF | TGCGCCAGCAGCTTGGCCTGGACAGGGCGGGGCTACACCTTC
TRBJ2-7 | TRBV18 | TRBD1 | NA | CASSTTGCEQYF | TGTGCCAGCTCAACGACAGGGTGCGAGCAGTACTTC
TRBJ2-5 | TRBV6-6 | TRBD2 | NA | CASSSAGVQETQYF | TGTGCCAGCAGTTCCGCGGGGGTCCAAGAGACCCAGTACTTC
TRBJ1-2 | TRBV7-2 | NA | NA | CASSLAVQGYGYTF | TGTGCCAGCAGCTTAGCGGTCCAGGGCTATGGCTACACCTTC
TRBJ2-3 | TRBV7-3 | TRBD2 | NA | CASSSLAGGSDTQYF | TGTGCCAGCAGCTCGTTAGCGGGGGGGTCTGATACGCAGTATTTT
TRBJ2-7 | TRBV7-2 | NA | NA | CASSLDQGTIYEQYF | TGTGCCAGCAGCTTAGACCAGGGGACGATATACGAGCAGTACTTC
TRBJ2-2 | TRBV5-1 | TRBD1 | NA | CASSIRQGHTGELFF | TGCGCCAGCAGCATCAGACAGGGCCACACCGGGGAGCTGTTTTTT
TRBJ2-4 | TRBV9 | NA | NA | CASSVGSMGLGPRDIQYF | TGTGCCAGCAGCGTAGGTAGTATGGGCCTGGGCCCTCGAGACATTCAGTACTTC
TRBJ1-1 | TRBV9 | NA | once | CASSVRGGPTEAFF | TGTGCCAGCAGCGTCCGGGGGGGTCCAACTGAAGCTTTCTTT
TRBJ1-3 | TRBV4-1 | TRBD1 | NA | CASSQVRDRGDTIYF | TGCGCCAGCAGCCAAGTACGGGACAGGGGTGACACCATATATTTT
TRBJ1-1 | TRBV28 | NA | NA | CASSLSRTEAFF | TGTGCCAGCAGTTTATCCCGCACTGAAGCTTTCTTT
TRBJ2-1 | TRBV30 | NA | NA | CAGTASYNEQFF | TGTGCCGGCACAGCCTCCTACAATGAGCAGTTCTTC
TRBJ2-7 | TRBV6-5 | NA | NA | CASHKLGASYEQYF | TGTGCCAGCCACAAATTAGGGGCCTCCTACGAGCAGTACTTC
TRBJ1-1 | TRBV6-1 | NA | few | CASSYKNTEAFF | TGTGCCAGCAGTTATAAGAACACTGAAGCTTTCTTT
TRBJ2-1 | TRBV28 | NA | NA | CASRQFGTYNEQFF | TGTGCCAGCAGACAGTTCGGGACCTACAATGAGCAGTTCTTC